These T cell receptor beta chains were read from a single sample in a study of blood T cells in healthy people across ages. TCRdb reanalysed the 5' RACE reads using MiXCR and keeps one entry per CDR3 protein. This repertoire shows fewer than 900,000 distinct CDR3 sequences, approximately 50% found once; its top ten account for roughly 31%. The sample comprised blood. These receptors were taken from an older woman in good health. Each CDR3 is given with its conserved first and last residue. Fields, in order: D gene, V gene, clone size, J gene, CDR3 DNA, CDR3 protein. The D gene is left open where the match is weak. The size entry is marked missing in some rows and otherwise reads once, few, many or a size class.

D: .; V: TRBV7-8; size: few; J: TRBJ2-7; DNA: TGTGCCAGCAGCCTTTACCGGGACCGTAGTAGCGAGCAGTACTTC; CDR3: CASSLYRDRSSEQYF
D: TRBD2; V: TRBV20-1; size: .; J: TRBJ2-5; DNA: TGCAGTGGTAGCGGGGGACTAAAAGAGACCCAGTACTTC; CDR3: CSGSGGLKETQYF
D: .; V: TRBV5-1; size: .; J: TRBJ2-7; DNA: TGCGCCAGCACCCCCTCGCAGGGTGAGTTCTACGAGCAGTACTTC; CDR3: CASTPSQGEFYEQYF
D: TRBD1; V: TRBV29-1; size: .; J: TRBJ2-5; DNA: TGCAGCGTACGGACAGGGGCCATAGAGACCCAGTACTTC; CDR3: CSVRTGAIETQYF
D: TRBD2; V: TRBV3-1; size: .; J: TRBJ2-5; DNA: TGTGCCAGCAGGGCTAGCGGGAGTTTAGAGACCCAGTACTTC; CDR3: CASRASGSLETQYF
D: .; V: TRBV5-1; size: few; J: TRBJ2-5; DNA: TGCGCCAGCAGCTTGCAGTCCCAAGAGACCCAGTACTTC; CDR3: CASSLQSQETQYF
D: .; V: TRBV5-4; size: .; J: TRBJ1-2; DNA: TGTGCCAGCAGCTTGGGCAGGGGATCTGGTGGCTACACCTTC; CDR3: CASSLGRGSGGYTF
D: TRBD2; V: TRBV25-1; size: few; J: TRBJ2-5; DNA: TGTGCCAGCACTCCAGGACTAGGGGAGACCCAGTACTTC; CDR3: CASTPGLGETQYF
D: TRBD1; V: TRBV20-1; size: .; J: TRBJ1-1; DNA: TGCAGTGCCGAGGAACGGGACAGGGGGACCCCTGAAGCTTTCTTT; CDR3: CSAEERDRGTPEAFF
D: TRBD1; V: TRBV29-1; size: few; J: TRBJ1-4; DNA: TGCAGCGTTGAGGGGACAGGGGCGGATGAAAAACTGTTTTTT; CDR3: CSVEGTGADEKLFF
D: .; V: TRBV7-2; size: .; J: TRBJ2-1; DNA: TGTGCCAGCAGCTTACAGGAGTCCAAGCAGTTCTTC; CDR3: CASSLQESKQFF
D: TRBD1; V: TRBV20-1; size: .; J: TRBJ1-2; DNA: TGCGGGGGGACAGGGGATGGCTACACCTTC; CDR3: CGGTGDGYTF
D: .; V: TRBV20-1; size: .; J: TRBJ2-3; DNA: TGCAGTGCTAGTCAGTACATAGATACGCAGTATTTT; CDR3: CSASQYIDTQYF
D: .; V: TRBV5-5; size: .; J: TRBJ2-1; DNA: TGTGCCAGCAGCTTTAGAGGGTCCCCCGTTAATGAGCAGTTCTTC; CDR3: CASSFRGSPVNEQFF
D: .; V: TRBV12-3/TRBV12-4; size: .; J: TRBJ2-7; DNA: TGTGCCAGCAGTTTCTCCCCTCAGGTTTCGGGTGAGCAGTACTTC; CDR3: CASSFSPQVSGEQYF
D: .; V: TRBV4-2; size: few; J: TRBJ2-5; DNA: TGTGCCAGCAGCCAAGATCAGTCGGGAGTAGAGACCCAGTACTTC; CDR3: CASSQDQSGVETQYF
D: .; V: TRBV6-2/TRBV6-3; size: few; J: TRBJ2-1; DNA: TGTGCCAGCAGTTACCAGGGTGGGCCGAGGAACAATGAGCAGTTCTTC; CDR3: CASSYQGGPRNNEQFF
D: TRBD2; V: TRBV15; size: .; J: TRBJ2-1; DNA: TGTGCCACCAGTCAGACGGGAGGTTCCTACAATGAGCAGTTCTTC; CDR3: CATSQTGGSYNEQFF
D: TRBD1; V: TRBV7-2; size: .; J: TRBJ2-7; DNA: TGTGCCAGCAGCTTAGGCGGTACAGGGGGCAACGAGCAGTACTTC; CDR3: CASSLGGTGGNEQYF
D: TRBD1; V: TRBV7-9; size: .; J: TRBJ2-7; DNA: TGTGCCAGCAGCTTAGGGACAGGGGGCTGCGAGCAGTACTTC; CDR3: CASSLGTGGCEQYF
D: .; V: TRBV24-1; size: few; J: TRBJ2-2; DNA: TGTGCCACCCGCCCCAGGGCAGCCGGGGAGCTGTTTTTT; CDR3: CATRPRAAGELFF